Listed here are 30 T cell receptor beta chains from one sample, sequenced in a study of OX40 agonist ivuxolimab in advanced cancers. TCRdb keeps only in-frame clones here, not all; method: immunoSEQ multiplex PCR. The repertoire holds 85,000 to 120,000 clones, 75% to 95% seen once, with approximately 0.48% in the top ten. The sequencing here drew on CD4+ or CD8+ T cells sorted from blood, taken in a trial of the OX40 agonist ivuxolimab. The receptors come from an adult with an advanced solid tumor such as melanoma, head and neck, liver or kidney cancer.

This chain joins TRBV10-3 and TRBJ2-1; TRBD1 aligns across 10 bases. The germline gives CDR1 ENHRY, CDR2 SYGVKD. V lost 11 bases to trimming and J lost 5 bases; unmatched junction nucleotides: 12. This CDR3 spans 15 amino acids. This CDR3 reads CASILGQGGDNEQFF. The CDR3 DNA reads TGTGCCTCGATCTTAGGACAGGGGGGGGACAATGAGCAGTTCTTC.

This clone was seen only once. J is TRBJ1-3 and V is TRBV27, with 7 bases lining up with TRBD1. Germline values: CDR1 MNHEY, CDR2 SMNVEV (reference sequence). The V and J ends lost 6 bases and 0 bases, in that order; junction bases with no gene match: 5. The CDR3 is made up of 15 amino acids. CDR3 region: CASRRDRSSGNTIYF. The CDR3, as DNA: TGTGCCAGCAGAAGGGACAGAAGCTCTGGAAACACCATATATTTT.

There are a few counts of this clone. Other DNA variants within this sample encode the same CDR3. The chain links TRBV5-1 to TRBJ2-2; D is uncertain. Germline assignment: CDR1 SGHRS and CDR2 YFSETQ. V lost 0 bases and J 4 bases, leaving 4 bases between the germline ends. The CDR3 is 13 residues long. CDR3 region: CASSLASTGELFF. For the CDR3, the DNA is TGCGCCAGCAGCTTGGCTAGCACCGGGGAGCTGTTTTTT.

The V call is TRBV7-6, the J call TRBJ2-1; D gene uncertain. Germline CDR1 and CDR2: SGHVS and FNYEAQ. The CDR3 loop spans 12 amino acids. V shed 2 bases and J shed 6 bases, with 5 bases lying between them. The CDR3 nucleotides read TGTGCCAGCAGCTTACAGCGCAATGAGCAGTTCTTC. It yields the protein CASSLQRNEQFF.

The chain couples TRBV28 to TRBJ1-3; D gene ambiguous. Trimming left V 7 bases short and J 6 bases short, with 7 bases between. Per germline, CDR1 MDHEN and CDR2 SYDVKM. This CDR3 has 11 residues. The CDR3 sequence: CASMEQNTIYF. In DNA form, the CDR3 reads TGTGCCAGCATGGAGCAAAACACCATATATTTT.

Concerning this clone: Other nucleotide sequences in the sample specify the same CDR3. The V call is TRBV18, the J call TRBJ1-5; D is uncertain. The V end lost 2 bases, the J end lost 4 bases, and 6 bases lay between the germline ends. CDR1 and CDR2 from the germline V gene are KGHSH and LQKENI. The CDR3 runs to 13 residues. The CDR3 DNA is TGTGCCAGCTCACCAGGGGAGAATCAGCCCCAGCATTTT. Amino acid sequence: CASSPGENQPQHF.

V gene TRBV9 combines with J gene TRBJ2-7, with D uncertain. Trimming cost V 0 bases and J 6 bases, with 13 bases left between them. Germline values: CDR1 SGDLS, CDR2 YYNGEE. This CDR3 has 14 residues. The CDR3 loop reads CASSVALYSTEQYF. The CDR3, as DNA: TGTGCCAGCAGCGTAGCTCTCTACTCAACCGAGCAGTACTTC.

This clone was detected only once. This chain joins TRBV7-8 and TRBJ2-5; a possible D gene is TRBD1 (5 bases). Germline V gene sequence: CDR1 SGHVS, CDR2 FQNEAQ. The CDR3 sequence is 14 residues long. V shed 1 base and J shed 3 bases, with 9 bases lying between them. The CDR3 here is CASSLGQGKETQYF. The CDR3 DNA sequence: TGTGCCAGCAGCTTAGGGCAGGGTAAAGAGACCCAGTACTTC.

The chain recombines TRBV9 with TRBJ1-4; D uncertain. The CDR3 has 15 residues. V lost 4 bases, J lost 0 bases, and 10 bases lay in between. Looked up from germline, CDR1 is SGDLS and CDR2 is YYNGEE. CDR3 sequence reads: CASSPQIATNEKLFF. The CDR3 coding sequence is TGTGCCAGCAGCCCCCAGATTGCAACTAATGAAAAACTGTTTTTT.

This clone was observed a handful of times. This chain connects TRBV7-8 to TRBJ2-4; TRBD1 matches at 8 bases. After removal of 2 bases from V and 2 bases from J, the junction contained 11 bases not matched to a gene. The CDR3 spans 18 residues. Germline CDR1 SGHVS, CDR2 FQNEAQ. Written as DNA, the CDR3 is TGTGCCAGCAGCTTAAGGATAACAGGGGGGTGGTCCAAAAACATTCAGTACTTC. This sequence encodes CASSLRITGGWSKNIQYF. Full variable domain (rest looked up from reference TRBV7-8 and TRBJ2-4): GAGVSQSPRYKVAKRGQDVALRCDPISGHVSLFWYQQALGQGPEFLTYFQNEAQLDKSGLPSDRFFAERPEGSVSTLKIQRTQQEDSAVYLCASSLRITGGWSKNIQYFGAGTRLSVL.

The chain carries TRBV27 and TRBJ2-1; D is perhaps TRBD2 (7 bases). Trimming cost V 2 bases and J 7 bases, with 12 bases left between them. Germline lookup yields CDR1 MNHEY and CDR2 SMNVEV (reference sequence). The CDR3 extends over 14 amino acids. CDR3: CASSLVGGRNEQFF. CDR3 bases: TGTGCCAGCAGTTTAGTGGGGGGGCGTAATGAGCAGTTCTTC.

V and J are TRBV5-6 and TRBJ1-5; D unclear. Germline CDR1 reads SGHDT; CDR2 reads YYEEEE. The CDR3 is 14 residues long. V lost 4 bases and J lost 0, with 8 bases in between. CDR3 nucleotides: TGTGCCAGCAGCGTCGGGGTTAGCAATCAGCCCCAGCATTTT. Translation gives CASSVGVSNQPQHF.

The chain recombines TRBV7-8 with TRBJ1-5, with D perhaps matching TRBD1 (6 bases). The CDR3 has 15 residues. The germline gives CDR1 SGHVS, CDR2 FQNEAQ. Trimming stripped 2 bases from V and 9 bases from J, with 17 bases between. In DNA, the CDR3 is TGTGCCAGCAGCTTACAGGACAGCCCCTTTGGGCCCCAGCATTTT. It is translated as CASSLQDSPFGPQHF.

V gene TRBV28 combines with J gene TRBJ1-6; D uncertain. The CDR3 runs to 14 residues. Trimming shortened V by 3 bases and J by 7 bases, and 10 bases separated the two germline ends. The V gene's germline CDR1 is MDHEN and CDR2 SYDVKM. The CDR3 here is CASSFPPSNSPLHF. The DNA for the CDR3 is TGTGCCAGCAGTTTTCCCCCCTCAAATTCACCCCTCCACTTT.

The J gene is TRBJ2-2, the V gene TRBV5-1; 8 bases fit TRBD1. The V gene end was trimmed by 3 bases and the J gene end by 7 bases; junction bases not matched to a gene: 20. The CDR3 has 19 amino acids. In germline, CDR1 is SGHRS, CDR2 YFSETQ. The DNA for the CDR3 is TGCGCCAGCAGCTCACGCCGGGAGTTGCAGGGGGCGTCGAACGGGGAGCTGTTTTTT. This encodes CASSSRRELQGASNGELFF.

The genes are TRBV29-1 and TRBJ2-1; 7 bases align to TRBD1. V dropped 7 bases and J dropped 6; count of bases not matched to a gene: 3. The length of the CDR3 is 11 residues. Germline V lookup: CDR1 SQVTM, CDR2 ANQGSEA. The CDR3 nucleotides read TGCAGCGGAAGACAGGGCAATGAGCAGTTCTTC. Translating it yields CSGRQGNEQFF.

The CDR3 nucleotides read TGTGCCAGCAGTTCAGGGGACGGAAACACCATATATTTT. Translated: CASSSGDGNTIYF. The chain has TRBV28 and TRBJ1-3, with D perhaps TRBD1 (6 bases). The V end was cut by 4 bases, the J end by 4 bases, with 8 bases between. Germline V gene data show CDR1 as MDHEN and CDR2 as SYDVKM. The length of the CDR3 is 13 residues. Complete variable domain (other parts from reference TRBV28 and TRBJ1-3): DVKVTQSSRYLVKRTGEKVFLECVQDMDHENMFWYRQDPGLGLRLIYFSYDVKMKEKGDIPEGYSVSREKKERFSLILESASTNQTSMYLCASSSGDGNTIYFGEGSWLTVV.

J is TRBJ2-7 and V is TRBV6-5, with D perhaps TRBD2 (7 bases). The CDR3 totals 13 residues. Trimming stripped 8 bases from V and 2 bases from J, with 13 bases between. Per germline, CDR1 MNHEY and CDR2 SVGAGI. This CDR3 is CASRGGGPYEQYF. The CDR3 nucleotides are TGTGCCAGCCGAGGCGGGGGCCCCTACGAGCAGTACTTC.

The CDR3 region has the DNA TGTGCCAGCATTGGCTGGGCTAGCGGGGGATACACCGGGGAGCTGTTTTTT. It yields the protein CASIGWASGGYTGELFF. The rearrangement links TRBV2 to TRBJ2-2; 10 bases fit TRBD2. CDR1 and CDR2 (germline): SNHLY, FYNNEI. The CDR3 has 17 residues. Trimming removed 7 bases from V and 3 bases from J; junction bases left unmatched: 11. The full variable domain, rest sourced from reference TRBV2 and TRBJ2-2, is EPEVTQTPSHQVTQMGQEVILRCVPISNHLYFYWYRQILGQKVEFLVSFYNNEISEKSEIFDDQFSVERPDGSNFTLKIRSTKLEDSAMYFCASIGWASGGYTGELFFGEGSRLTVL.

The rearrangement joins TRBV19 to TRBJ2-3; maybe TRBD2 (5 bases). Per germline, CDR1 LNHDA and CDR2 SQIVND (reference sequence). The CDR3 has 14 amino acids. V lost 4 bases to trimming and J lost 0 bases, with 8 bases between them. The chain's CDR3 is CASSKAVSTDTQYF. CDR3 bases: TGTGCCAGTAGTAAAGCGGTTAGCACAGATACGCAGTATTTT.

This chain links TRBV19 with TRBJ2-1, with 7 nucleotides matching TRBD1. CDR3 size: 15 residues. Germline-derived CDR1 and CDR2 are LNHDA and SQIVND (reference sequence). The J segment lost 7 bases and the V segment lost 3 bases, leaving 9 bases of the junction unmatched. The CDR3 bases are TGTGCCAGTAGTATTTTAGGGGGCAGTTTGAATGAGCAGTTCTTC. It translates to CASSILGGSLNEQFF.

The rearrangement joins TRBV6-6 to TRBJ2-3; no firm D call. The CDR3 loop spans 16 amino acids. Germline assignment: CDR1 MNHNY and CDR2 SVGAGI (reference sequence). V dropped 2 bases and J dropped 4 bases, with 16 bases sitting between them. The CDR3 DNA sequence: TGTGCCAGCAGTTACCCCCCCTCAACCATGTCAGATACGCAGTATTTT. Translating gives CASSYPPSTMSDTQYF.

V gene TRBV18 combines with J gene TRBJ1-6; D gene unclear. V was trimmed by 3 bases and J by 7 bases, leaving 13 bases between them. Per germline, CDR1 KGHSH and CDR2 LQKENI. The CDR3 spans 15 residues. The CDR3: CASSPDRAKNSPLHF. The CDR3, as DNA: TGTGCCAGCTCACCGGACCGGGCCAAAAATTCACCCCTCCACTTT.

The chain recombines TRBV30 with TRBJ1-4; no clear D gene. CDR3 size: 15 residues. CDR1 GTSNPN and CDR2 SVGIG come from the germline V gene (reference sequence). Trimming stripped 0 bases from V and 2 bases from J, with 10 bases between. The CDR3 protein is CAWSVLGNTNEKLFF. CDR3 sequence (DNA): TGTGCCTGGAGTGTACTAGGGAATACTAATGAAAAACTGTTTTTT.

This rearrangement joins TRBV19 to TRBJ2-1, with 12 bases fitting TRBD1. This CDR3 contains 15 residues. CDR1 is LNHDA and CDR2 is SQIVND in the germline V gene (reference sequence). The trim removed 4 bases at V and 7 bases at J, leaving 5 bases unmatched. The CDR3 DNA reads as TGTGCCAGTAGTAGGGGACAGGGGGCGTTTAATGAGCAGTTCTTC. As protein: CASSRGQGAFNEQFF.

V is TRBV18 and J is TRBJ1-4; no reliable D call. CDR1 and CDR2 (germline): KGHSH, LQKENI. This CDR3 spans 15 amino acids. V shed 0 bases and J shed 6 bases, with 11 bases lying between them. Here the CDR3 DNA reads TGTGCCAGCTCACCACCCGGTAAAGGAGATGAAAAACTGTTTTTT. Its protein is CASSPPGKGDEKLFF.

CDR3 nucleotide sequence: TGTGCCACCACAAGGGGCGGGGACCCCCTCAATGAGCAGTTCTTC. This encodes CATTRGGDPLNEQFF. This sequence joins TRBV28 and TRBJ2-1, with D possibly matching TRBD2 (6 bases). The CDR3 has 15 residues. Germline CDR1 reads MDHEN; CDR2 reads SYDVKM. The germline V and J ends were trimmed by 10 bases and 6 bases, with 22 bases remaining between them.

The chain combines TRBV11-2 with TRBJ2-7; TRBD1 aligns across 7 bases. J gave up 5 bases and V 0 bases, and 4 bases lay outside the gene matches. The length of the CDR3 is 14 residues. The germline V gene has CDR1 SGHAT and CDR2 FQNNGV. For the CDR3, the DNA is TGTGCCAGCAGCTTAGACAGGGGGACCCACGAGCAGTACTTC. It specifies CASSLDRGTHEQYF.

The genes are TRBV18 and TRBJ1-3, with D perhaps TRBD1 (5 bases). CDR3 length equals 16 residues. Germline assignment: CDR1 KGHSH and CDR2 LQKENI. V shed 5 bases and J shed 0 bases, with 14 bases lying between them. The DNA for the CDR3 is TGTGCCAGCTCAGAGTCGGGACTGAACTCTGGAAACACCATATATTTT. Protein product: CASSESGLNSGNTIYF.

This clone was recorded only once. This sample also contains other DNA sequences that code for the same CDR3. This chain links TRBV7-2 with TRBJ2-7, with 7 bases that match TRBD1. From germline, CDR1 is SGHTA and CDR2 FQGNSA. The trim removed 5 bases at V and 1 base at J, leaving 5 bases unmatched. The CDR3 contains 14 residues. CDR3: CASSPGQSSYEQYF. The CDR3 DNA is TGTGCCAGCAGCCCGGGACAGTCTTCCTACGAGCAGTACTTC.